This T cell receptor beta chain was identified in a study of post-analysis software for immune sequencing data. General study findings and limits: Controls showed lower frequencies than patients for 4 or 5 TRBV segments, and TRBV5-6, TRBV5-1 and TRBV20-1 were among these.

As concerns this clonotype: Antigen: not known.

Presence of unique molecular identifiers characterized the TCR beta cDNA libraries. TCRdb reprocessed the PCR reads with MiXCR, giving one entry per CDR3 protein. The table includes approximately 440,000 distinct CDR3 sequences, 45% detected once. With 0 bases clipped from V and 4 bases from J, the junction kept 7 bases outside the gene matches. The CDR3 totals 17 residues. The germline CDR1 and CDR2 sequences are SGHRS and YFSETQ. This sequence originates from a girl aged 5 to 17 with multiple sclerosis. The sequencing sample was made of blood. The J gene is TRBJ2-2, the V gene TRBV5-1, with 9 bases lining up with TRBD1. CDR3 in DNA: TGCGCCAGCAGCTTGGGGACAGGGGATCTACGCACCGGGGAGCTGTTTTTT. It specifies CASSLGTGDLRTGELFF.